These 3 T cell receptor beta chains were all obtained from the same sample, sequenced in a study of radiotherapy plus CTLA-4 blockade in lung cancer (dated by TCRdb to about 2018). Libraries were prepared through the immunoSEQ multiplex PCR assay. What TCRdb holds here is the immuneACCESS table cut down to in-frame rearrangements. Part of the clones is not present; checked against another copy, under half of the missing clones reflect an unresolved V gene, and the others are unexplained. The sample profile shows more than 100,000 clones; 85% to 90% of them were found once. More than 6.5% of the sample lies in the top ten. Specimen: peripheral blood, collected from a patient treated with radiotherapy plus ipilimumab. All receptors come from a human donor with non-small cell lung cancer that progressed on radiotherapy plus ipilimumab.

J is TRBJ1-3 and V is TRBV5-1; D not resolved. The V end was cut by 0 bases, the J end by 2 bases, with 6 bases between. This CDR3 region has 14 residues. The V gene's germline CDR1 is SGHRS and CDR2 YFSETQ. The DNA for the CDR3 is TGCGCCAGCAGCTTGGTCGGGACTGGAAACACCATATATTTT. This gives the protein CASSLVGTGNTIYF.

CDR3 residues: CASSSSGRGYNEQFF. DNA for the CDR3: TGCGCCAGCAGCTCTAGCGGGAGGGGTTACAATGAGCAGTTCTTC. The rearrangement joins TRBV5-1 to TRBJ2-1, with 12 nucleotides matching TRBD2. Germline assignment: CDR1 SGHRS and CDR2 YFSETQ. This CDR3 is 15 amino acids long. J lost 4 bases, V lost 3 bases, and 2 bases had no gene match.

This clone showed up just once. J is TRBJ2-2 and V is TRBV15, with 8 bases that match TRBD2. V was pared by 0 bases and J by 8 bases, with 8 bases of the junction left unmatched. The CDR3 has 16 amino acids. Looked up from germline, CDR1 is LNHNV and CDR2 is YYDKDF (reference sequence). Here the CDR3 reads CATSRDRLAGRGELFF. CDR3 DNA: TGTGCCACCAGCAGAGATCGATTAGCGGGGAGAGGGGAGCTGTTTTTT.